This TCR beta chain was documented in a study of regulatory T cells in long-lasting Graves disease. Study summary: Graves' cases, newly diagnosed, had used antithyroid drugs under 3 months.

The time point denotes: newly diagnosed GD, antithyroid drugs for less than 3 months. RNA from PBMCs was the source of the TCR library. CDR3 regions were amplified by Arm-PCR using iRepertoire HTBI primers to build TCR beta libraries. TCRdb redid the calling of the multiplex PCR reads with MiXCR, one entry per CDR3 protein. The table has around 450,000 distinct CDR3 sequences, about 15% seen once. The same specimen was also included in a second study, on T cells in Graves' hyperthyroidism and ophthalmopathy.

This sequence was found in a woman aged 40 to 50 with Graves disease. The sample was peripheral blood mononuclear cells (PBMCs), taken at new diagnosis, from a patient treated with antithyroid drugs.

The CDR3 DNA reads as TGTGCCAGCAGCCCCCGGGACAGGACAACCTACGAGCAGTACTTC. Translated: CASSPRDRTTYEQYF. The chain uses TRBV12-3 or TRBV12-4 and TRBJ2-7, with TRBD1 matching over 8 bases. CDR3 length equals 15 residues. V lost 6 bases to trimming and J lost 2 bases; unmatched junction nucleotides: 9.